Listed below are T cell receptor beta chains from one sample, sequenced in a study of spatial heterogeneity in lung cancer. TCRdb re-analysed the 5' RACE reads in MiXCR, keeping a single row per CDR3 protein. The data hold around 100,000 distinct CDR3 sequences, with 10% to 14% observed a single time. Specimen: PBMCs, collected at follow-up. The origin of the receptors is a female donor with early-stage non-small cell lung cancer. CDR3s include the opening cysteine and the closing phenylalanine or tryptophan. The order of the fields is V gene, J gene, D gene, clone size, CDR3 DNA, CDR3 protein. The D gene is left open where the match is weak. The size of a clone is reported for some rows only, either as once, few or many, or as a class for expanded clones.

TRBV30	TRBJ1-1	TRBD1	many	TGTGCCTGGAGCTCCCAGGGACAGGGGGCGAACACTGAAGCTTTCTTT	CAWSSQGQGANTEAFF
TRBV12-3/TRBV12-4	TRBJ2-1	-	-	TGTGCCAGCAGTTTGAAAACAGGGACTGACAATGAGCAGTTCTTC	CASSLKTGTDNEQFF
TRBV29-1	TRBJ2-7	-	-	TGCAGCGTTTCAAGAGGGAGCGAGCAGTACTTC	CSVSRGSEQYF
TRBV29-1	TRBJ2-1	TRBD2	few	TGCAGCGTTGAGGTACTAGCGGGAGATGGTGAGCAGTTCTTC	CSVEVLAGDGEQFF
TRBV5-1	TRBJ2-3	TRBD2	-	TGCGCCAGCAGCTTGGGCGCTAGCGGGAAGACAGATACGCAGTATTTT	CASSLGASGKTDTQYF
TRBV18	TRBJ1-1	-	many	TGTGCCAGCTCCACCTGGGGGTCCCGGGCCAAAACTGAAGCTTTCTTT	CASSTWGSRAKTEAFF
TRBV24-1	TRBJ1-2	-	-	TGTGCCACCAGTCCCGACAGTCTGGGAGGCTACACCTTC	CATSPDSLGGYTF
TRBV30	TRBJ2-7	TRBD1	-	TGTGCCTGGAGTGTGGGGACAGGATCCGAGCAGTACTTC	CAWSVGTGSEQYF
TRBV3-1	TRBJ2-1	TRBD1	-	TGTGCCAGCAGCCCGACAGGGGACTACAATGAGCAGTTCTTC	CASSPTGDYNEQFF
TRBV10-3	TRBJ2-1	-	many	TGTGCCATCAGTGAACATTGGTCCGACAATGAGCAGTTCTTC	CAISEHWSDNEQFF
TRBV2	TRBJ2-1	TRBD2	-	TGTGCCAGCAGTTCGACTAGCGGGAGCAACAATGAGCAGATCTTC	CASSSTSGSNNEQIF
TRBV6-5	TRBJ2-1	TRBD2	-	TGTGCCAGCAACTCCCCGGGACTACTAAACAATGAGCAGTTCTTC	CASNSPGLLNNEQFF
TRBV30	TRBJ1-4	-	many	TGTGCCTGGAGCCCCTTAACGCGGACTGAAAAACTGTTTTTT	CAWSPLTRTEKLFF
TRBV5-5	TRBJ1-4	-	many	TGTGCCAGCAGCCCCGTCGGCCGGGACACCGAAAAACTGTTTTTT	CASSPVGRDTEKLFF
TRBV24-1	TRBJ2-3	TRBD1	few	TGTGCCACCAGTGATCCGGGACAGCGCACAGATACGCAGTATTTT	CATSDPGQRTDTQYF
TRBV5-1	TRBJ2-3	-	few	TGCGCCAGCAGCCCTGTGGCAGATACGCAGTATTTT	CASSPVADTQYF
TRBV5-6	TRBJ1-3	TRBD1	few	TGTGCCAGCAGCCGACAGGGGGCATTTGGAAACACCATATATTTT	CASSRQGAFGNTIYF
TRBV12-3/TRBV12-4	TRBJ2-3	TRBD2	few	TGTGCCAGCAGCCCAAATAGCGGGAGGCCTACAGATACGCAGTATTTT	CASSPNSGRPTDTQYF
TRBV10-3	TRBJ2-5	-	-	TGTGCCATCAGTGAGCAGGCCGGCCCCGGAGAGACCCAGTACTTC	CAISEQAGPGETQYF
TRBV10-3	TRBJ2-3	TRBD1	-	TGTGCCATCAGTGCACCGGGACAGGGCACAGATACGCAGTATTTT	CAISAPGQGTDTQYF
TRBV29-1	TRBJ2-1	TRBD1	few	TGCAGCGTTGGGACAGGGGGACACAATGAGCAGTTCTTC	CSVGTGGHNEQFF
TRBV7-3	TRBJ2-3	TRBD1	-	TGTGCCAGCTCCGGCGGGACAGGCCGCCTGGAGGAGCAGTATTTT	CASSGGTGRLEEQYF
TRBV20-1	TRBJ2-1	TRBD2	-	TGCAGTGCTAGTAGCGGGAGGGTCTACAATGAGCAGTTCTTC	CSASSGRVYNEQFF
TRBV3-1	TRBJ1-1	-	few	TGTGCCAGCAGCCCTAGGGGATTCGACACTGAAGCTTTCTTT	CASSPRGFDTEAFF
TRBV5-1	TRBJ1-1	-	-	TGCGCCAGCAGCTTGGCTCCAGGCACTGAAGCTTTCTTT	CASSLAPGTEAFF
TRBV18	TRBJ1-1	-	many	TGTGCCAGCTCACCACCGTCCGGGAACACTGAAGCTTTCTTT	CASSPPSGNTEAFF
TRBV19	TRBJ2-1	-	few	TGTGCCAGTAACGTTAGATTCTCCTACAATGAGCAGTTCTTC	CASNVRFSYNEQFF
TRBV7-6	TRBJ2-5	-	-	TGTGCCAGCAGCTTAGTTGGGGTGTTGGTAGAGACCCAGTACTTC	CASSLVGVLVETQYF
TRBV5-1	TRBJ2-5	TRBD1	many	TGCGCCAGCAGCTTCAGGGACAGTCAAGAGACCCAGTACTTC	CASSFRDSQETQYF
TRBV28	TRBJ2-1	-	-	TGTGCCAGCAGTTTAATAGAAATCAATGAGCAGTTCTTC	CASSLIEINEQFF
TRBV7-3	TRBJ2-3	TRBD2	few	TGTGCCAGCAGTCAGGGACTAGCGGATACAGATACGCAGTATTTT	CASSQGLADTDTQYF
TRBV28	TRBJ2-1	TRBD2	many	TGTGCCAGCAGTTTCTCTAGCGGTGTCTACAATGAGCAGTTCTTC	CASSFSSGVYNEQFF
TRBV3-1	TRBJ2-2	TRBD2	-	TGTGCCAGCACCCGGACTAGCGGGAGCACCGGGGAGCTGTTTTTT	CASTRTSGSTGELFF
TRBV14	TRBJ2-7	-	many	TGTGCCAGCAGCCAAGAGAGGAGGGGACGAGACAGCGGAAAGCAGTACTTC	CASSQERRGRDSGKQYF
TRBV29-1	TRBJ2-6	TRBD1	-	TGCAGCGCACAGGGGACATCCTACTCTGGGGCCAACGTCCTGACTTTC	CSAQGTSYSGANVLTF
TRBV27	TRBJ1-1	-	many	TGTGCCAGCAGTTACTCAGACAGGAGTGAAGCTTTCTTT	CASSYSDRSEAFF
TRBV5-1	TRBJ2-3	TRBD2	-	TGCGCCAGCAGCACAGGACTAGCGCTTAGCACAGATACGCAGTATTTT	CASSTGLALSTDTQYF
TRBV29-1	TRBJ1-3	TRBD1	many	TGCAGCGCCATAGGACAGGACTCTGGAAACACCATATATTTT	CSAIGQDSGNTIYF
TRBV18	TRBJ1-5	-	many	TGTGCCAGCTCCCCTTTGAGGACGGGGGGCAATCAGCCCCAGCATTTT	CASSPLRTGGNQPQHF
TRBV7-9	TRBJ1-2	TRBD1	-	TGTGCCAGCAGCCACACAGGGGGCAACTATGGCTACACCTTC	CASSHTGGNYGYTF
TRBV28	TRBJ1-2	-	-	TGTGCCAGCATAACGGCCCAACCAGCTAACTATGGCTACACCTTC	CASITAQPANYGYTF
TRBV12-3/TRBV12-4	TRBJ1-1	-	-	TGTGCCAGCAGTTTTCGGGGTGAAGCTTTCTTT	CASSFRGEAFF
TRBV4-1	TRBJ2-3	-	-	TGCGCCAGCAGCCAAGATGAACAGGGATTGACAGATACGCAGTATTTT	CASSQDEQGLTDTQYF
TRBV30	TRBJ2-2	TRBD1	many	TGTGCCTGCCTACAGGGGTTACCCGGGGAGCTGTTTTTT	CACLQGLPGELFF
TRBV3-1	TRBJ2-7	-	few	TGTGCCAGCAGCCAAGATTGGTTCGGAGGTATCACCTACGAGCAGTACTTC	CASSQDWFGGITYEQYF
TRBV20-1	TRBJ1-5	-	many	TGCAGTGCTCCGGTGGACGGAACCCATCAGCCCCAGCATTTT	CSAPVDGTHQPQHF
TRBV6-2/TRBV6-3	TRBJ2-7	TRBD2	-	TGTGCCAGCAGTTACAGCGGGAGCCTCTCCTACGAGCAGTACTTC	CASSYSGSLSYEQYF
TRBV18	TRBJ1-1	-	few	TGTGCCAGCTCACCTATTCCACAGCTGAACACTGAAGCTTTCTTT	CASSPIPQLNTEAFF
TRBV28	TRBJ1-2	-	few	TGTGCCAGCAGTTTTCTGAAGCCCTATGGCTACACCTTC	CASSFLKPYGYTF
TRBV7-9	TRBJ2-7	-	few	TGTGCCAGCAGCTTAGTGAGCCACGAGCAGTACTTC	CASSLVSHEQYF
TRBV15	TRBJ2-2	-	-	TGTGCCACCAGCAGAGATCGGGGGCCCGGGGAGCTGTTTTTT	CATSRDRGPGELFF
TRBV18	TRBJ1-1	-	few	TGTGCCAGCTCGGCCCAGGGAGGAGGGACTGAAGCTTTCTTT	CASSAQGGGTEAFF
TRBV7-2	TRBJ1-2	-	few	TGTGCCAGCAGCCGAGACAGGAACTATGGCTACACCTTC	CASSRDRNYGYTF